The subject of this entry is one T cell receptor (beta chain). The sample belongs to a study of blood T cell repertoires in COVID-19. Sequencing used immunoSEQ multiplex PCR; TCRdb keeps in-frame clones, though not all of them. The profile shows 110,000 or so clones, approximately 84% of them singletons. Germline V lookup: CDR1 SGDLS, CDR2 YYNGEE. The CDR3 runs 14 residues. V lost 0 bases to trimming and J lost 6 bases, with 9 bases between them. The V call is TRBV9, the J call TRBJ2-2; D is unclear. Sequenced: peripheral blood. The TCR comes from a woman in her thirties or forties with acute or convalescent COVID-19. DNA of the CDR3: TGTGCCAGCAGCGTAGCTAACGTGCCCGGGGAGCTGTTTTTT. Its protein is CASSVANVPGELFF. Full variable domain (missing parts from reference TRBV9 and TRBJ2-2): DSGVTQTPKHLITATGQRVTLRCSPRSGDLSVYWYQQSLDQGLQFLIQYYNGEERAKGNILERFSAQQFPDLHSELNLSSLELGDSALYFCASSVANVPGELFFGEGSRLTVL.